The rows below give T cell receptor beta chains drawn from one sample of a study of blood T cell repertoires in COVID-19. Produced via immunoSEQ multiplex PCR; TCRdb's table is partial and in-frame only. The data hold some 250,000 clones, with roughly nine tenths observed a single time. Sequenced input: peripheral blood. All receptors come from a man in his sixties with acute or convalescent COVID-19. Each CDR3 is given with its conserved first and last residue. D genes are given only for firm matches. Part of the rows lack a size; the others show once, few, many or a class for expanded clones.

clone size	D gene	J gene	V gene	CDR3 protein	CDR3 DNA
NA	NA	TRBJ2-6	TRBV28	CASSPFPGPGANVLTF	TGTGCCAGCAGCCCTTTCCCAGGGCCTGGGGCCAACGTCCTGACTTTC
NA	NA	TRBJ1-6	TRBV5-1	CASSFRSQSSYNSPLHF	TGCGCCAGCAGCTTCAGGTCCCAGAGCTCCTATAATTCACCCCTCCACTTT
NA	NA	TRBJ2-1	TRBV4-1	CASSQIGTSTNNEQFF	TGCGCCAGCAGCCAAATAGGGACTTCAACCAACAATGAGCAGTTCTTC
NA	NA	TRBJ2-2	TRBV18	CASSPPAFTGELFF	TGTGCCAGCTCACCACCGGCCTTCACCGGGGAGCTGTTTTTT
NA	TRBD1	TRBJ1-1	TRBV19	CASSTRTGPMNTEAFF	TGTGCCAGTAGTACCCGGACAGGGCCCATGAACACTGAAGCTTTCTTT
NA	NA	TRBJ1-5	TRBV28	CASRSGWGQPQHF	TGTGCCAGCAGGTCAGGGTGGGGACAGCCCCAGCATTTT
NA	TRBD1	TRBJ2-7	TRBV7-9	CASSRTGVYEQYF	TGTGCCAGCAGCCGGACAGGGGTTTACGAGCAGTACTTC
few	NA	TRBJ1-5	TRBV19	CASSLLTARGGGNQPQHF	TGTGCCAGTAGTCTCCTGACAGCGCGGGGTGGGGGCAATCAGCCCCAGCATTTT
NA	NA	TRBJ2-7	TRBV10-2	CASSESSGPEQYF	TGCGCCAGCAGTGAGTCGAGCGGGCCCGAGCAGTACTTC
NA	TRBD1	TRBJ1-2	TRBV3-1/TRBV3-2	CASRPRQGSGYTF	TGTGCCAGCAGACCCCGACAGGGTAGTGGCTACACCTTC
NA	TRBD2	TRBJ2-5	TRBV19	CASSAETSGREETQYF	TGTGCCAGTAGTGCGGAGACTAGCGGCCGGGAAGAGACCCAGTACTTC
NA	TRBD2	TRBJ2-1	TRBV30	CAWKGGSGYEQFF	TGTGCCTGGAAGGGCGGGAGTGGGTATGAGCAGTTCTTC